A single sample is the source of the 21 T cell receptor beta chains below, sequenced in a study of molecular identifiers for immune sequencing clone quantification (dated by TCRdb to 2016 to 2019). The library was generated by PCR. The sequencing machine was a NextSeq 500. In-frame beta chains were kept once TCRdb had trimmed the public reads at Q25 with fastp and called clones with MiXCR. Each CDR3 protein gets just one entry, which takes the most common genes and DNA from the rows behind it. For this sample the table gives about 500,000 distinct CDR3 sequences, of which 25% were detected only once. The ten most abundant clones make up approximately 0.8% of the sample. Sequencing input: naive CD8+ T cells from blood, with Jurkat cell RNA spiked in. According to the study, the label for this sample's cell subset or site signals: FACS-sorted CD8+CD4-CCR7+CD45RA+ naive T cells. These receptors were collected from a human donor in good health. Some libraries in this study had Jurkat cell RNA spiked in.

To note about this clonotype: Germline is not matched at one junction end, which may reflect a read error. The chain links TRBV4-3 to TRBJ2-7, with a weak D call TRBD2 (7 bases). Germline CDR1 is LGHNA and CDR2 is YSLEER. CDR3 length: 15 amino acids. CDR3 amino acids: CASSQDRGASYKQYF. CDR3 DNA sequence: TGCGCCAGCAGCCAAGATCGGGGGGCCTCCTACAAGCAGTACTTC.

V and J are TRBV27 and TRBJ2-1; 7 nucleotides agree with TRBD1. The CDR3 consists of 15 residues. The germline CDR1 and CDR2 sequences are MNHEY and SMNVEV (reference sequence). J lost 4 bases, V lost 0 bases, and 3 bases had no gene match. CDR3 residues: CASSLSGTDYNEQFF. Here the CDR3 DNA reads TGTGCCAGCAGTTTATCTGGGACAGATTACAATGAGCAGTTCTTC.

Ten or more counts support this clonotype. The V and J genes are TRBV30 and TRBJ1-2; possibly TRBD1 for D (5 bases). V was shortened by 4 bases and J by 7 bases, with 10 bases between the two germline ends. CDR1 and CDR2 from the germline V gene are GTSNPN and SVGIG (reference sequence). The CDR3 extends over 11 amino acids. The CDR3 protein is CAWTGISGYTF. In DNA, the CDR3 is TGTGCCTGGACAGGGATTAGTGGCTACACCTTC. Based on the CDR3 plus reference TRBV30 and TRBJ1-2, the full variable domain is SQTIHQWPATLVQPVGSPLSLECTVEGTSNPNLYWYRQAAGRGLQLLFYSVGIGQISSEVPQNLSASRPQDRQFILSSKKLLLSDSGFYLCAWTGISGYTFGSGTRLTVV.

As to this clonotype: Germline is not matched at one junction end, which may reflect a read error. The chain combines TRBV20-1 with TRBJ1-5; D gene unclear. The CDR3 extends over 16 amino acids. CDR1 is DFQATT, CDR2 SNEGSKA, per germline (reference sequence). The CDR3 nucleotides are TGCAGTGCTAGACCTTTCGACACGGGTAGCAATCAGTCCCAGCATTTT. It codes for CSARPFDTGSNQSQHF.

About this clonotype itself: Given a much more abundant clone one base away, this may be a read error. The chain recombines TRBV6-5 with TRBJ2-7; TRBD1 might be the D (6 bases). Germline V CDR1 and CDR2: MNHEY, SVGAGI. There are 13 residues in the CDR3. CDR3 sequence: CASSYVGGGEQHF. The DNA for the CDR3 is TGTGCCAGCAGTTACGTTGGGGGCGGCGAGCAGCACTTC.

Points on this clonotype: Just one base apart from a much larger clone, this may be a read error. V and J are TRBV28 and TRBJ2-3; possible D gene TRBD1, 5 bases. The CDR3 totals 15 residues. Germline V gene lookup returns CDR1 MDHEN and CDR2 SYDVKM. The germline V and J ends were trimmed by 8 bases and 1 base, with 16 bases remaining between them. This CDR3 reads CASRQYRARTDTQYF. The CDR3 region has the DNA TGTGCCAGCCGACAGTACCGCGCCCGCACAGATACGCAGTATTTT.

This chain uses TRBV28 with TRBJ1-1, with 8 positions matching TRBD1. Trimming cost V 3 bases and J 0 bases; bases outside gene matches: 6. The CDR3 is 16 amino acids. Germline V lookup: CDR1 MDHEN, CDR2 SYDVKM. The CDR3 DNA sequence: TGTGCCAGCAGTTTCCCCCGGGACAGGCTGAACACTGAAGCTTTCTTT. Protein product: CASSFPRDRLNTEAFF.

A few counts support this clonotype. The genes are TRBV4-3 and TRBJ2-3; TRBD2 aligns across 8 bases. The CDR3 is 18 residues long. Trimming at V came to 0 bases and at J to 5 bases, leaving 13 bases not matched to a gene. Germline V gives CDR1 LGHNA, CDR2 YSLEER. Here the CDR3 reads CASSQDRVAGAGGDTQYF. The CDR3 bases are TGCGCCAGCAGCCAAGATCGGGTTGCGGGGGCGGGGGGAGATACGCAGTATTTT.

This clonotype was seen a handful of times. V usage is TRBV12-3 or TRBV12-4 and J usage is TRBJ2-7; D is unresolved. CDR3 size: 14 residues. Trimming left V 6 bases short and J 3 bases short, with 15 bases between. The CDR3 nucleotides read TGTGCCAGCAGCCCAGGTCACGTAGACTACGAGCAGTACTTC. It codes for CASSPGHVDYEQYF.

This clonotype has just a few counts. The chain combines TRBV27 with TRBJ1-5; TRBD1 might be the D (6 bases). Germline CDR1 reads MNHEY; CDR2 reads SMNVEV (reference sequence). CDR3 size: 15 residues. Trimming shortened V by 6 bases and J by 0 bases, and 12 bases separated the two germline ends. The CDR3 loop is CASRLTGYSNQPQHF. The CDR3 coding sequence is TGTGCCAGCAGACTTACAGGGTATAGCAATCAGCCCCAGCATTTT.

The chain has TRBV25-1 and TRBJ2-2, with D maybe TRBD2 (6 bases). CDR1 and CDR2 (germline): MGHDK, SYGVNS. The CDR3 contains 19 residues. V lost 4 bases, J lost 0 bases, and 21 bases lay in between. CDR3 DNA sequence: TGTGCCAGCAGTGTAAGAGTTGGGATAGCGGCCCCGAACACCGGGGAGCTGTTTTTT. This encodes CASSVRVGIAAPNTGELFF.

V usage is TRBV9 and J usage is TRBJ1-3; tentative D call: TRBD1 (6 bases). Germline V gene data show CDR1 as SGDLS and CDR2 as YYNGEE. CDR3 length equals 14 residues. Trimming removed 3 bases at V and 4 bases at J, with 11 bases between. The CDR3 sequence is CASSGRTAGNTIYF. The CDR3 bases are TGTGCCAGCAGCGGAAGGACAGCCGGAAACACCATATATTTT. The full variable domain, with the rest looked up from reference TRBV9 and TRBJ1-3, is DSGVTQTPKHLITATGQRVTLRCSPRSGDLSVYWYQQSLDQGLQFLIQYYNGEERAKGNILERFSAQQFPDLHSELNLSSLELGDSALYFCASSGRTAGNTIYFGEGSWLTVV.

This clonotype was detected only a few times. One end of the junction does not line up with germline, which may come from a read error. The rearrangement uses TRBV7-9 and TRBJ1-1, with a weak D call TRBD1 (5 bases). Germline V lookup: CDR1 SEHNR, CDR2 FQNEAQ (reference sequence). The CDR3 consists of 14 residues. CDR3 loop: CASSLKKGLTVAFF. Here the CDR3 DNA reads TGTGCCAGCAGCTTAAAGAAGGGGCTGACTGTAGCTTTCTTT.

The chain's CDR3 is CASSFVAGMNTEAFF. CDR3 DNA: TGTGCCAGCAGTTTCGTTGCGGGAATGAACACTGAAGCTTTCTTT. The V call is TRBV27, the J call TRBJ1-1; D is undetermined. The CDR3 extends over 15 amino acids. V lost 3 bases to trimming and J lost 0 bases, with 11 bases between them. Germline lookup yields CDR1 MNHEY and CDR2 SMNVEV (reference sequence).

This clonotype occurred many times. The J gene is TRBJ2-3, the V gene TRBV7-2; perhaps TRBD2 as D (5 bases). The germline gives CDR1 SGHTA, CDR2 FQGNSA. This CDR3 has 15 residues. Between the trimmed V and J ends, which lost 4 bases and 4 bases, there was a span of 15 bases. The CDR3 region is CASSSFGLFSDTQYF. Written as DNA, the CDR3 is TGTGCCAGCAGCTCTTTCGGACTCTTCTCAGATACGCAGTATTTT.

The chain is built from TRBV11-2 and TRBJ2-3; D possibly uses TRBD1 or TRBD2 (6 bases each). Germline lookup yields CDR1 SGHAT and CDR2 FQNNGV. Trimming cost V 4 bases and J 0 bases, with 11 bases left between them. The CDR3 length is 15 residues. DNA for the CDR3: TGTGCCAGCAGCTCGGCGGGACACAGCACAGATACGCAGTATTTT. Translating it yields CASSSAGHSTDTQYF.

This clonotype was found many times. The rearrangement links TRBV4-3 to TRBJ2-7; D unresolved. The germline V gene has CDR1 LGHNA and CDR2 YSLEER. The length of the CDR3 is 18 residues. The V gene lost 0 bases and the J gene lost 4 bases, with 22 bases spanning the gap. The CDR3 region is CASSQDGPPGFSSYEQYF. The CDR3 DNA follows: TGCGCCAGCAGCCAAGATGGACCGCCCGGGTTCAGTTCTTACGAGCAGTACTTC.

The CDR3 DNA sequence: TGTGCCAGCAGTTACACCGGTGATTACAATGAGCAGTTCTTC. It yields the protein CASSYTGDYNEQFF. The chain joins TRBV6-5 to TRBJ2-1; the D is unclear. V dropped 2 bases and J dropped 4 bases, with 9 bases sitting between them. The germline V gene encodes CDR1 MNHEY and CDR2 SVGAGI. The CDR3 runs 14 residues.

This clonotype was detected only a few times. The J gene is TRBJ2-3, the V gene TRBV27; D perhaps matches TRBD2 (5 bases). The CDR3 has 16 amino acids. Germline V gene data show CDR1 as MNHEY and CDR2 as SMNVEV (reference sequence). V was cut by 8 bases and J by 4 bases, with 22 bases left in between. CDR3 nucleotide sequence: TGTGCCAGCTCGACCCTACTAGGTCGAGGCCCAGATACGCAGTATTTT. It encodes CASSTLLGRGPDTQYF.

On this clonotype: One end of the junction varies from germline; a read error may be responsible. The chain is built from TRBV18 and TRBJ1-2; TRBD1 is a possible D gene (6 bases). CDR3 length: 15 residues. Germline assignment: CDR1 KGHSH and CDR2 LQKENI. The CDR3 loop reads CASSPSGTPYYGNTF. CDR3 in DNA: TGTGCCAGCTCACCATCAGGGACACCCTACTATGGCAACACCTTC.

This rearrangement joins TRBV14 to TRBJ2-1, with D possibly TRBD2 on 7 matching bases. Germline CDR1 and CDR2: SGHDN and FVKESK. Deletions cut 0 bases from V and 8 bases from J, with 14 bases between. The CDR3 covers 15 residues. The DNA for the CDR3 is TGTGCCAGCAGCCAAGATCGTGGGGGGGCCCATGAGCAGTTCTTC. This codes for CASSQDRGGAHEQFF.